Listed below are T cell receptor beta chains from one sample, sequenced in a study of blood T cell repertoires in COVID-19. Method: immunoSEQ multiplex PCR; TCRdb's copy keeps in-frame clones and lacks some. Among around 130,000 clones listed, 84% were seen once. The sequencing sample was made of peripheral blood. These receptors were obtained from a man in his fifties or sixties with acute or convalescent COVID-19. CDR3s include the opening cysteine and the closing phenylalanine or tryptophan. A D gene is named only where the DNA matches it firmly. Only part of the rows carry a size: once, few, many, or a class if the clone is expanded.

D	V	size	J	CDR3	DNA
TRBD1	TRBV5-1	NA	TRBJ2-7	CASSSPGQGIYEQYF	TGCGCCAGCAGCTCACCGGGACAGGGGATCTACGAGCAGTACTTC
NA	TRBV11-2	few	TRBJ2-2	CASSSILALGRTGELFF	TGTGCCAGCAGCTCCATCCTAGCGCTTGGGCGGACCGGGGAGCTGTTTTTT
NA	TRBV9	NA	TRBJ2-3	CASSTNPLALDTQYF	TGTGCCAGCAGCACTAACCCCCTAGCGCTGGATACGCAGTATTTT
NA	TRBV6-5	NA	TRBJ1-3	CASRGASLSGNTIYF	TGTGCCAGCAGGGGAGCCAGTCTCTCTGGAAACACCATATATTTT
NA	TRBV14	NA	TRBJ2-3	CASSQDIGGDTQYF	TGTGCCAGCAGCCAAGATATAGGGGGAGATACGCAGTATTTT
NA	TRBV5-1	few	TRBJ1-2	CASSLAGDRGYTF	TGCGCCAGCAGCTTGGCCGGAGACAGAGGCTACACCTTC
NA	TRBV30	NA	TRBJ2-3	CAWTAASTLADTQYF	TGTGCCTGGACCGCGGCCAGTACATTAGCAGATACGCAGTATTTT
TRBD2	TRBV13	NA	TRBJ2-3	CASSPGLAGGGGTDTQYF	TGTGCCAGCAGCCCCGGACTAGCGGGAGGAGGAGGCACAGATACGCAGTATTTT
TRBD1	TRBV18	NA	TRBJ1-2	CASSPKDRASYGYTF	TGTGCCAGCTCACCAAAGGACAGGGCCAGCTATGGCTACACCTTC
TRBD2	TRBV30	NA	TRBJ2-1	CAWSETSIGEQFF	TGTGCCTGGAGTGAGACTAGCATCGGTGAGCAGTTCTTC
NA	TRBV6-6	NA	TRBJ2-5	CATLLGDQETQYF	TGTGCCACCCTGTTGGGAGACCAAGAGACCCAGTACTTC
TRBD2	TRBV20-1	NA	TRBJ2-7	CSASAGRYSYEQYF	TGCAGTGCTAGTGCCGGGAGGTACTCCTACGAGCAGTACTTC
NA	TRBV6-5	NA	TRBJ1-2	CASSYESSYGYTF	TGTGCCAGCAGTTACGAGTCATCCTATGGCTACACCTTC
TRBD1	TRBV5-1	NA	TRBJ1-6	CASSFGTGSINSPLHF	TGCGCCAGCAGCTTTGGGACAGGGTCCATTAATTCACCCCTCCACTTT
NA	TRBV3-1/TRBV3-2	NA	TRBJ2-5	CASSHSTAQETQYF	TGTGCCAGCAGCCATAGTACAGCTCAAGAGACCCAGTACTTC
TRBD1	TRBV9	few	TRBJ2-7	CASSVEDRAYREQYF	TGTGCCAGCAGCGTAGAGGACAGGGCGTATCGGGAGCAGTACTTC
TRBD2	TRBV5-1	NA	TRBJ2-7	CASSDTGLSYEQYF	TGCGCCAGCAGCGATACGGGACTATCTTACGAGCAGTACTTC
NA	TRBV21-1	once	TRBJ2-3	CASISRSTDTQYF	TGTGCCAGCATTAGCCGGAGCACAGATACGCAGTATTTT
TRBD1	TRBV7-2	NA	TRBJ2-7	CASSMTGVSYEQYF	TGTGCCAGCAGCATGACAGGGGTTTCCTACGAGCAGTACTTC
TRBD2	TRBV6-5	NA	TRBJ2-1	CASRALAGVDNEQFF	TGTGCCAGCAGGGCACTAGCGGGAGTAGACAATGAGCAGTTCTTC
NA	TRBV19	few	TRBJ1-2	CASSIGQLNYGYTF	TGTGCCAGTAGTATTGGACAGCTCAACTATGGCTACACCTTC
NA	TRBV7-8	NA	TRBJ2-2	CASSLAATPNTGELFF	TGTGCCAGCAGCTTAGCCGCCACACCAAACACCGGGGAGCTGTTTTTT
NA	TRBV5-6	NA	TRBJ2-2	CASSLGLRTGELFF	TGTGCCAGCAGCTTGGGATTGAGGACCGGGGAGCTGTTTTTT
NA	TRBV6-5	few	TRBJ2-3	CASTPLPGYTQYF	TGTGCCAGCACCCCTTTGCCAGGGTATACGCAGTATTTT
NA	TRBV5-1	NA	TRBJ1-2	CASSKIGLDYGYTF	TGCGCCAGCAGCAAAATCGGACTAGACTATGGCTACACCTTC
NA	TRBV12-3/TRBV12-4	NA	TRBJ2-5	CASSLQGGETQYF	TGTGCCAGCAGTCTACAGGGAGGGGAGACCCAGTACTTC
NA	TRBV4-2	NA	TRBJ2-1	CASSQVRGGEQFF	TGTGCCAGCAGCCAAGTAAGGGGGGGGGAGCAGTTCTTC
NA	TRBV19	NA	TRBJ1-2	CASSIIGTRDNYGYTF	TGTGCCAGTAGTATAATCGGGACACGCGATAACTATGGCTACACCTTC
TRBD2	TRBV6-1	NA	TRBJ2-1	CASSEYGGGRSFEQFF	TGTGCCAGCAGTGAATATGGGGGAGGGCGGAGTTTCGAGCAGTTCTTC
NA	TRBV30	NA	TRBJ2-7	CAGSLGGRSREQYF	TGTGCCGGTAGCCTGGGGGGACGGAGCCGGGAGCAGTACTTC
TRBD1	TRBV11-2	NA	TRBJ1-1	CASSLLPGTGGTEAFF	TGTGCCAGCAGCCTACTCCCCGGGACAGGGGGCACTGAAGCTTTCTTT
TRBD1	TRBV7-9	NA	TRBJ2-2	CASSLTGAPNTGELFF	TGTGCCAGCAGCTTAACAGGGGCCCCGAACACCGGGGAGCTGTTTTTT
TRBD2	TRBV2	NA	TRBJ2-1	CASTLAGVGEQFF	TGTGCCAGCACCCTAGCGGGAGTGGGTGAGCAGTTCTTC